These 23 T cell receptor beta chains share one sample of origin, sequenced in a study of Graves' ophthalmopathy and Graves' hyperthyroidism. Transcripts of RNA were the source for amplifying TCR beta CDR3 regions. Second-round multiplex PCR came after a first-round RT-PCR that employed HTBI primers. One entry per CDR3 protein results from TCRdb running MiXCR on the multiplex PCR reads. Found here are about 700,000 distinct CDR3 sequences, 35% to 45% of them singletons; the top ten hold over 2.5%. The material sequenced was peripheral blood. All receptors derive from an adult man with Graves' ophthalmopathy.

This clonotype occurred many times. The chain combines TRBV7-2 with TRBJ1-1; the D is unclear. In germline, CDR1 is SGHTA, CDR2 FQGNSA. Trimming removed 8 bases from V and 4 bases from J, with 8 bases in between. The length of the CDR3 is 11 residues. The CDR3: CASEGPTEAFF. Here the CDR3 DNA reads TGTGCCAGCGAGGGTCCCACTGAAGCTTTCTTT. Looking up the rest from reference TRBV7-2 and TRBJ1-1 gives the full variable domain: GAGVSQSPSNKVTEKGKDVELRCDPISGHTALYWYRQSLGQGLEFLIYFQGNSAPDKSGLPSDRFSAERTGGSVSTLTIQRTQQEDSAVYLCASEGPTEAFFGQGTRLTVV.

This clonotype was counted many times. The chain carries TRBV20-1 and TRBJ2-7; D is ambiguous. Germline V gives CDR1 DFQATT, CDR2 SNEGSKA (reference sequence). This CDR3 region has 13 residues. The V end was cut by 6 bases, the J end by 1 base, with 13 bases between. CDR3 residues: CSAPLGQSYEQYF. In DNA, the CDR3 is TGCAGTGCCCCTCTTGGGCAGTCCTACGAGCAGTACTTC.

The chain is built from TRBV29-1 and TRBJ2-3; a weak D match, TRBD1 (8 bases). The CDR3 consists of 16 residues. Deletions cut 4 bases from V and 2 bases from J, with 19 bases between. The germline V gene encodes CDR1 SQVTM and CDR2 ANQGSEA. CDR3 loop: CSVGGGQVIPTDTQYF. DNA of the CDR3: TGCAGCGTTGGGGGGGGACAGGTTATTCCCACAGATACGCAGTATTTT.

This clonotype has a count of ten or more. The chain employs TRBV2 and TRBJ1-4; D perhaps matches TRBD1 (5 bases). Germline CDR1 reads SNHLY; CDR2 reads FYNNEI. CDR3 size: 14 residues. Trimming removed 2 bases from V and 7 bases from J, with 11 bases in between. The CDR3 loop is CASSERGVGEKLFF. DNA for the CDR3: TGTGCCAGCAGTGAACGGGGGGTCGGTGAAAAACTGTTTTTT.

V gene TRBV4-1 combines with J gene TRBJ2-5, with D tentatively TRBD1 (6 bases). The germline gives CDR1 MGHRA, CDR2 YSYEKL. Trimming stripped 4 bases from V and 4 bases from J, with 19 bases between. The CDR3 extends over 16 amino acids. CDR3 nucleotides: TGCGCCAGCAGCCGCAACCAGGCAGGGGAATCAGAGACCCAGTACTTC. Translated, it gives CASSRNQAGESETQYF.

The sample holds a few counts of this clonotype. V and J are TRBV5-6 and TRBJ2-7, with a possible D match to TRBD2 (5 bases). With 3 bases removed from V and 0 bases from J, the gap between germline ends came to 10 bases. Germline assignment: CDR1 SGHDT and CDR2 YYEEEE. This CDR3 spans 14 amino acids. DNA of the CDR3: TGTGCCAGCAGCTCCTCGGGGTTCTCCTACGAGCAGTACTTC. Protein product: CASSSSGFSYEQYF.

The rearrangement uses TRBV7-9 and TRBJ1-5; D uncertain. V lost 1 base to trimming and J lost 2 bases, with 12 bases between them. Germline values: CDR1 SEHNR, CDR2 FQNEAQ (reference sequence). The CDR3 totals 16 residues. In DNA form, the CDR3 reads TGTGCCAGCAGCTTAGGGGGAGTCAGCCGCAATCAGCCCCAGCATTTT. Translation gives CASSLGGVSRNQPQHF.

This clonotype was observed many times. V gene TRBV20-1 combines with J gene TRBJ2-5, with 9 bases matching TRBD1. The V gene end was trimmed by 6 bases and the J gene end by 2 bases; junction bases not matched to a gene: 7. CDR1 is DFQATT and CDR2 is SNEGSKA in the germline V gene (reference sequence). This CDR3 has 14 amino acids. CDR3 protein: CSAGDRVEQETQYF. For the CDR3, the DNA is TGCAGTGCGGGGGACAGGGTAGAACAAGAGACCCAGTACTTC.

The V gene is TRBV9, the J gene TRBJ2-1; TRBD2 agrees at 8 bases. Germline CDR1 SGDLS, CDR2 YYNGEE. The CDR3 length is 17 residues. J was trimmed by 3 bases and V by 2 bases; bases with no gene match: 10. The CDR3 region has the DNA TGTGCCAGCAGCGTCCCTCGGGCAGCGGGAGACTACAATGAGCAGTTCTTC. It translates to CASSVPRAAGDYNEQFF. The full variable domain, rest sourced from reference TRBV9 and TRBJ2-1, is DSGVTQTPKHLITATGQRVTLRCSPRSGDLSVYWYQQSLDQGLQFLIQYYNGEERAKGNILERFSAQQFPDLHSELNLSSLELGDSALYFCASSVPRAAGDYNEQFFGPGTRLTVL.

This clonotype was recorded many times. The CDR3: CSVEESDRVEQYF. DNA of the CDR3: TGCAGCGTTGAAGAGTCGGACAGGGTCGAGCAGTACTTC. V and J are TRBV29-1 and TRBJ2-7; 8 bases match TRBD1. CDR1 is SQVTM, CDR2 ANQGSEA, per germline. The CDR3 loop spans 13 amino acids. J was trimmed by 6 bases and V by 0 bases; bases with no gene match: 4.

This clonotype was observed many times. This sequence joins TRBV7-9 and TRBJ2-6, with D perhaps matching TRBD1 or TRBD2 (5 bases each). The CDR3 totals 15 residues. Germline assignment: CDR1 SEHNR and CDR2 FQNEAQ (reference sequence). The V and J ends lost 3 bases and 0 bases respectively, with 6 bases between them. For the CDR3, the DNA is TGTGCCAGCAGCTTGGGGGACTCTGGGGCCAACGTCCTGACTTTC. Encoded protein: CASSLGDSGANVLTF.

This clonotype was seen once. The CDR3 reads CASLSRGAEKLFF. The DNA of the CDR3 is TGTGCCAGCCTTTCTCGGGGTGCTGAAAAACTGTTTTTT. This chain links TRBV25-1 with TRBJ1-4; D remains unclear. V was trimmed by 8 bases and J by 7 bases, leaving 14 bases between them. The CDR3 has 13 residues. The germline gives CDR1 MGHDK, CDR2 SYGVNS.

As concerns this clonotype: One end of the junction fails to match germline, which may point to a read error. This chain joins TRBV9 and TRBJ1-5, with D perhaps matching TRBD1 (6 bases). CDR3 length: 14 amino acids. Germline assignment: CDR1 SGDLS and CDR2 YYNGEE. In DNA, the CDR3 is TGTGCCTGCAGCGTAGGGGGGGGTACGTCAGCCCAGCATTTT. Amino acids: CACSVGGGTSAQHF.

The rearrangement links TRBV7-3 to TRBJ2-3; TRBD2 matches 11 bases. V lost 9 bases, J lost 11 bases, and 10 bases stayed unmatched. The CDR3 consists of 13 residues. The germline V gene encodes CDR1 SGHTA and CDR2 FQGTGA. CDR3 protein: CASRLAGTSEQYF. The CDR3 DNA reads TGTGCCAGTCGACTAGCGGGAACGAGTGAGCAGTATTTT.

In this sample, this clonotype turned up many times. This chain connects TRBV20-1 to TRBJ2-7; 9 nucleotides align to TRBD1. Germline CDR1 reads DFQATT; CDR2 reads SNEGSKA (reference sequence). V shed 7 bases, J shed 4 bases, and the junction held 8 bases outside the gene matches. The CDR3 covers 13 residues. The CDR3 nucleotides are TGCAGTGTCACCGGACAGGGGCGGTACGAGCAGTACTTC. It translates to CSVTGQGRYEQYF.

This clonotype was recorded many times. The chain carries TRBV6-5 and TRBJ2-2; D possibly corresponds to TRBD1 (6 bases). Germline-derived CDR1 and CDR2 are MNHEY and SVGAGI. V was clipped by 5 bases and J by 7 bases, with 14 bases between them. The CDR3 length is 14 residues. DNA of the CDR3: TGTGCCAGCAGTGAACGCTTACAGGGCGGGGAGCTGTTTTTT. Translation: CASSERLQGGELFF.

As concerns this clonotype: A much larger clone sits a single nucleotide away, making a read error possible. The CDR3 here is CASSVTGGFAGELFF. CDR3 DNA sequence: TGTGCCAGTAGTGTCACAGGGGGTTTCGCCGGGGAGCTGTTTTTT. The rearrangement links TRBV19 to TRBJ2-2, with TRBD1 matching 8 bases. V was pared by 5 bases and J by 6 bases, with 8 bases of the junction left unmatched. Germline loops: CDR1 LNHDA, CDR2 SQIVND (reference sequence). There are 15 residues in the CDR3.

This clonotype was detected many times. The chain joins TRBV2 to TRBJ1-1, with unresolved D. The V end lost 2 bases, the J end lost 9 bases, and 10 bases lay between the germline ends. Germline V lookup: CDR1 SNHLY, CDR2 FYNNEI. The CDR3 length is 12 residues. The CDR3 here is CASSELALQAFF. CDR3 nucleotide sequence: TGTGCCAGCAGTGAATTGGCGCTTCAAGCTTTCTTT.

This clonotype was picked up one time. The V call is TRBV12-3 or TRBV12-4, the J call TRBJ2-5; weak D call: TRBD1 (6 bases). The CDR3 length is 14 residues. The CDR3 DNA reads TGTGCTAGTGGGTCCTTAGGGGGTTTGGAGACCCAGTACTTC. Protein product: CASGSLGGLETQYF.

The genes are TRBV11-2 and TRBJ2-7, with a tentative D call TRBD1 (6 bases). The V gene lost 5 bases and the J gene lost 0 bases, with 14 bases spanning the gap. CDR1 is SGHAT and CDR2 is FQNNGV in the germline V gene. The CDR3 runs 15 residues. The CDR3 DNA reads TGTGCCAGCAGCACGGACAGCGCGAGCTCCTACGAGCAGTACTTC. As protein: CASSTDSASSYEQYF.

The rearrangement links TRBV7-9 to TRBJ2-5; weak D call: TRBD1 (6 bases). Germline V gene sequence: CDR1 SEHNR, CDR2 FQNEAQ (reference sequence). The CDR3 totals 12 residues. V gave up 7 bases and J gave up 9 bases, with 15 bases separating them. In DNA, the CDR3 is TGTGCCAGCATGCCCCCCCGGACAGCCCAGTACTTC. Residues: CASMPPRTAQYF.

In its sample, this clonotype was seen many times. The chain links TRBV7-9 to TRBJ1-4; D gene uncertain. The CDR3 has 16 amino acids. Trimming took 0 bases from V and 6 from J, leaving 14 bases between them. Germline V gives CDR1 SEHNR, CDR2 FQNEAQ (reference sequence). The CDR3 loop reads CASSLAVSRGDEKLFF. The CDR3 bases are TGTGCCAGCAGCTTAGCGGTGTCACGGGGTGATGAAAAACTGTTTTTT. The variable domain in full, completed from reference TRBV7-9 and TRBJ1-4, reads DTGVSQNPRHKITKRGQNVTFRCDPISEHNRLYWYRQTLGQGPEFLTYFQNEAQLEKSRLLSDRFSAERPKGSFSTLEIQRTEQGDSAMYLCASSLAVSRGDEKLFFGSGTQLSVL.

The table lists this clonotype with many counts. The chain uses TRBV6-6 and TRBJ1-2; a possible D gene is TRBD1 (6 bases). This CDR3 is built from 13 residues. Germline V lookup: CDR1 MNHNY, CDR2 SVGAGI (reference sequence). V lost 7 bases, J lost 4 bases, and 13 bases lay in between. This CDR3 reads CASTNRDLYGYTF. The CDR3, as DNA: TGTGCCAGCACCAACAGGGACCTCTATGGCTACACCTTC.